The 21 T cell receptor beta chains listed next were all sequenced from one sample in a study of cytomegalovirus exposure and HLA in healthy donors (dated by TCRdb to 2016 to 2017). Library construction relied on the immunoSEQ multiplex PCR assay. TCRdb re-hosts the immuneACCESS table, in-frame sequences only. Its copies lack some clones; in the studies checked, an unresolved V gene accounts for under half of them, and the cause for the rest is not known. The sample table holds about 350,000 clones, of which around 87% were seen once. The top ten clonotypes cover over 1% of the sample. Sample: PBMCs. Receptors originate from a woman aged 25 to 45 in good health and CMV-seropositive.

The gene calls are TRBV28 and TRBJ1-1, with a tentative D call TRBD1 (5 bases). This CDR3 comprises 15 residues. Per germline, CDR1 MDHEN and CDR2 SYDVKM. V shed 3 bases and J shed 3 bases, with 14 bases lying between them. Here the CDR3 DNA reads TGTGCCAGCAGTTTTGGAGGGGCGGGGGACACTGAAGCTTTCTTT. It translates to CASSFGGAGDTEAFF.

This clone has just a few counts. The rearrangement uses TRBV6-5 and TRBJ1-5; TRBD1 might be the D (6 bases). The CDR3 is 14 amino acids. Deletions cut 5 bases from V and 4 bases from J, with 12 bases between. Per the germline V gene, CDR1 is MNHEY and CDR2 is SVGAGI. This CDR3 reads CASSLTGINQPQHF. Here the CDR3 DNA reads TGTGCCAGCAGTCTCACAGGGATTAATCAGCCCCAGCATTTT.

The chain employs TRBV25-1 and TRBJ2-2; 8 bases align to TRBD1. The junction had 4 bases not matched to a gene; V was cut back by 6 bases and J by 4 bases. Germline V CDR1 and CDR2: MGHDK, SYGVNS. This CDR3 comprises 14 residues. The CDR3 DNA sequence: TGTGCCAGCAGGGGGCAGGGGGCCACCGGGGAGCTGTTTTTT. Translating it yields CASRGQGATGELFF.

V usage is TRBV7-2 and J usage is TRBJ2-7; 8 positions match TRBD2. From germline, CDR1 is SGHTA and CDR2 FQGNSA. The CDR3 covers 15 residues. The V segment lost 5 bases and the J segment 2 bases; nucleotides outside the gene matches: 8. CDR3 nucleotides: TGTGCCAGCAGCACTAATTGGGGACTAGCCTACGAGCAGTACTTC. It specifies CASSTNWGLAYEQYF.

The V call is TRBV7-2, the J call TRBJ2-5; 8 positions match TRBD1. Unmatched junction bases numbered 4, after V lost 1 base and J lost 9 bases. The CDR3 consists of 13 residues. Germline V gene sequence: CDR1 SGHTA, CDR2 FQGNSA. As DNA, the CDR3 is TGTGCCAGCAGCTTAGAAACGGACAGGGCCCAGTACTTC. Its translation is CASSLETDRAQYF.

In DNA form, the CDR3 reads TGTGCCAGCAGTGAACACCAGGGGATCAGTGAAGCTTTCTTT. Translated, it gives CASSEHQGISEAFF. The chain combines TRBV25-1 with TRBJ1-1; D perhaps matches TRBD1 (6 bases). Germline values: CDR1 MGHDK, CDR2 SYGVNS. With 2 bases removed from V and 7 bases from J, the gap between germline ends came to 14 bases. This CDR3 has 14 residues.

The V and J genes are TRBV28 and TRBJ1-3; D is undetermined. Germline CDR1 is MDHEN and CDR2 is SYDVKM. The CDR3 runs to 13 residues. V was shortened by 3 bases and J by 4 bases, with 7 bases between the two germline ends. CDR3 sequence: CASSFPGGNTIYF. The CDR3 DNA reads TGTGCCAGCAGTTTCCCCGGGGGAAACACCATATATTTT.

The chain couples TRBV9 to TRBJ2-2; 7 nucleotides match TRBD1. The CDR3 spans 16 residues. From germline, CDR1 is SGDLS and CDR2 YYNGEE. J lost 0 bases, V lost 0 bases, and 2 bases had no gene match. In DNA, the CDR3 is TGTGCCAGCAGCGTAGCCGGGACAGCGAACACCGGGGAGCTGTTTTTT. Its translation: CASSVAGTANTGELFF.

V and J are TRBV2 and TRBJ1-2, with 9 bases fitting TRBD1. The germline gives CDR1 SNHLY, CDR2 FYNNEI. The CDR3 length is 14 residues. Trimming removed 10 bases from V and 3 bases from J; junction bases left unmatched: 9. The CDR3 spells CATNRDRVDYGYTF. CDR3 DNA sequence: TGTGCCACCAACCGGGACAGGGTGGACTATGGCTACACCTTC.

The rearrangement uses TRBV9 and TRBJ2-3; D could derive from TRBD1 or TRBD2 (5 bases each). Trimming cost V 3 bases and J 8 bases, with 16 bases left between them. This CDR3 has 14 residues. Per germline, CDR1 SGDLS and CDR2 YYNGEE. The CDR3 nucleotides read TGTGCCAGCAGCGGTAGCGCCGGCCAGGGTACGCAGTATTTT. It specifies CASSGSAGQGTQYF.

The chain is built from TRBV5-5 and TRBJ2-1; 11 bases are shared with TRBD2. The CDR3 is 16 residues long. J was trimmed by 6 bases and V by 4 bases; bases with no gene match: 9. Germline CDR1 and CDR2: SGHKS and YYEKEE (reference sequence). As DNA, the CDR3 is TGTGCCAGCAGCGGAACGGCCGGGACTAGCGGCAATGAGCAGTTCTTC. Amino acids: CASSGTAGTSGNEQFF.

The chain links TRBV5-6 to TRBJ1-1; TRBD1 agrees at 8 bases. Germline V CDR1 and CDR2: SGHDT, YYEEEE. The CDR3 has 17 residues. V lost 2 bases, J lost 0 bases, and 9 bases stayed unmatched. The CDR3 spells CASSFPLRQGMNTEAFF. CDR3 in DNA: TGTGCCAGCAGCTTTCCGCTTCGACAGGGGATGAACACTGAAGCTTTCTTT.

The chain is built from TRBV4-2 and TRBJ2-7; possible D gene TRBD1, 6 bases. Germline CDR1 LGHNA, CDR2 YNFKEQ. Trimming removed 3 bases at V and 2 bases at J, with 20 bases between. The CDR3 sequence is 17 residues long. CDR3 bases: TGTGCCAGCAGCCAGGTCGGGACACCAACCAACACCTACGAGCAGTACTTC. It yields the protein CASSQVGTPTNTYEQYF.

V and J are TRBV7-9 and TRBJ2-5, with D maybe TRBD2 (6 bases). Germline-derived CDR1 and CDR2 are SEHNR and FQNEAQ (reference sequence). V gave up 1 base and J gave up 0 bases, with 15 bases separating them. CDR3 length equals 17 residues. The CDR3 bases are TGTGCCAGCAGCTTAGGGTCCTCCCAGCGGGACCAAGAGACCCAGTACTTC. This encodes CASSLGSSQRDQETQYF.

This rearrangement joins TRBV6-6 to TRBJ2-7; 8 bases map to TRBD1. Germline V gene data show CDR1 as MNHNY and CDR2 as SVGAGI (reference sequence). This CDR3 contains 16 residues. With 2 bases clipped from V and 1 base from J, the junction kept 7 bases outside the gene matches. CDR3 region: CASSYPGQGASYEQYF. In DNA form, the CDR3 reads TGTGCCAGCAGTTACCCGGGCCAGGGGGCTTCCTACGAGCAGTACTTC.

The rearrangement joins TRBV5-6 to TRBJ1-2, with D perhaps TRBD1 (6 bases). Per the germline V gene, CDR1 is SGHDT and CDR2 is YYEEEE. This CDR3 contains 17 residues. V gave up 1 base and J gave up 2 bases, with 18 bases separating them. The CDR3 protein is CASSLKWPKQGNYGYTF. CDR3 nucleotides: TGTGCCAGCAGCTTGAAGTGGCCGAAACAGGGAAACTATGGCTACACCTTC.

The CDR3 here is CASRTGIQETQYF. The CDR3 DNA sequence: TGTGCCAGCAGGACAGGGATACAAGAGACCCAGTACTTC. The chain is built from TRBV2 and TRBJ2-5; TRBD1 matches 7 bases. V was clipped by 6 bases and J by 2 bases; unmatched bases: 3. The CDR3 has 13 residues. From germline, CDR1 is SNHLY and CDR2 FYNNEI.

The chain combines TRBV9 with TRBJ1-2; maybe TRBD1 (5 bases). The CDR3 loop spans 14 amino acids. The V and J ends lost 3 bases and 0 bases respectively, with 9 bases between them. Per the germline V gene, CDR1 is SGDLS and CDR2 is YYNGEE. The CDR3, as DNA: TGTGCCAGCAGCGCCCGGGGGTCTAACTATGGCTACACCTTC. This encodes CASSARGSNYGYTF.

This clone was recorded a few times. This chain links TRBV5-8 with TRBJ1-2, with TRBD1 matching 11 bases. The germline V gene has CDR1 SGHTS and CDR2 YDEGEE. This CDR3 region has 19 residues. With V trimmed by 0 bases and J by 4 bases, 14 bases remained unmatched. The CDR3 region is CASSLAQIGTGGRRYGYTF. Here the CDR3 DNA reads TGTGCCAGCAGCTTGGCCCAAATTGGGACAGGGGGGCGCCGCTATGGCTACACCTTC.

The V gene is TRBV27, the J gene TRBJ2-5, with D unclear. The germline V gene encodes CDR1 MNHEY and CDR2 SMNVEV (reference sequence). V lost 3 bases, J lost 4 bases, and 6 bases lay in between. The length of the CDR3 is 12 residues. CDR3 nucleotides: TGTGCCAGCAGTTTTATGGGAGAGACCCAGTACTTC. Amino acids: CASSFMGETQYF.

The V call is TRBV18, the J call TRBJ2-7; 9 bases agree with TRBD1. Germline CDR1 is KGHSH and CDR2 is LQKENI. V gave up 3 bases and J gave up 3 bases; unmatched junction bases: 6. The CDR3 extends over 15 amino acids. The CDR3 DNA is TGTGCCAGCTCACCGGGGGGGACAGGGAACTACGAGCAGTACTTC. Translating it yields CASSPGGTGNYEQYF. Full variable domain (outside the CDR3, taken from reference TRBV18 and TRBJ2-7): NAGVMQNPRHLVRRRGQEARLRCSPMKGHSHVYWYRQLPEEGLKFMVYLQKENIIDESGMPKERFSAEFPKEGPSILRIQQVVRGDSAAYFCASSPGGTGNYEQYFGPGTRLTVT.